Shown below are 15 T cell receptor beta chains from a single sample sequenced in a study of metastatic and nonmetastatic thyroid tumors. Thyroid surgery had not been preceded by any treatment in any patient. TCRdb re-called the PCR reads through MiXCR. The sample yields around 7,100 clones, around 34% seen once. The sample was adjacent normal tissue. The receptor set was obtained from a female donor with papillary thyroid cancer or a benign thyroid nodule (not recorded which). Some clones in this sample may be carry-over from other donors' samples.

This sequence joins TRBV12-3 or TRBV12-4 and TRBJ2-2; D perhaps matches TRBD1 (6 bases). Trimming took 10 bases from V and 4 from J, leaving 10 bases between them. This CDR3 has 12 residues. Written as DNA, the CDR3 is TGTGCCATTACCAGGGGCACCGGGGAGCTGTTTTTT. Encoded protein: CAITRGTGELFF.

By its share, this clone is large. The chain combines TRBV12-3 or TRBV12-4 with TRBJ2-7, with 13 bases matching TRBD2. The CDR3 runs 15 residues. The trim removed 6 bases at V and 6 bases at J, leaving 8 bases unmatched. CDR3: CASSSGLAGPLEQYF. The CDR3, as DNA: TGTGCCAGCAGCTCGGGACTAGCGGGACCCCTCGAGCAGTACTTC.

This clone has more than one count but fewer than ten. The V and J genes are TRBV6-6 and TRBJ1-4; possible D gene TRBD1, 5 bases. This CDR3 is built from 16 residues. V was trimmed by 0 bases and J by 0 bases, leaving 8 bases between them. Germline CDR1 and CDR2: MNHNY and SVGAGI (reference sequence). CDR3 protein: CASSYSIGATNEKLFF. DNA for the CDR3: TGTGCCAGCAGTTACTCCATAGGGGCAACTAATGAAAAACTGTTTTTT.

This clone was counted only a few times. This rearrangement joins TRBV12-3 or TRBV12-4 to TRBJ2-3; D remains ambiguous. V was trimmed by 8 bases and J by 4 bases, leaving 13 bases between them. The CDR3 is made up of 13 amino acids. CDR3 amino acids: CASSLLPADTQYF. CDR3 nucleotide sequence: TGTGCCAGCTCTCTATTGCCCGCAGATACGCAGTATTTT.

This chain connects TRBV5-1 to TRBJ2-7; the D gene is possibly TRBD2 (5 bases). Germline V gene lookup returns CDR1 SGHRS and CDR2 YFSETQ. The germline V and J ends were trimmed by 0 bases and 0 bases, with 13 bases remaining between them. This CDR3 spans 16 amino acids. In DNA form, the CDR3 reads TGCGCCAGCAGCTTGGGGGGAGCGGTGATCTCCTACGAGCAGTACTTC. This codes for CASSLGGAVISYEQYF. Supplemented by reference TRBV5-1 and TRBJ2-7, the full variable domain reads KAGVTQTPRYLIKTRGQQVTLSCSPISGHRSVSWYQQTPGQGLQFLFEYFSETQRNKGNFPGRFSGRQFSNSRSEMNVSTLELGDSALYLCASSLGGAVISYEQYFGPGTRLTVT.

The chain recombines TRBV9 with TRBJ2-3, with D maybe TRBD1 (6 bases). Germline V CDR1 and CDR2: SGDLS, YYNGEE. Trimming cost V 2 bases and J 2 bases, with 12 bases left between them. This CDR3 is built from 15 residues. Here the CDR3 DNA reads TGTGCCAGCAGCGTGAGGGACACATACACAGATACGCAGTATTTT. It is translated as CASSVRDTYTDTQYF.

CDR3 sequence: CASSPTRTDEQYF. CDR3 DNA sequence: TGTGCCAGCAGCCCGACTAGAACCGACGAGCAGTACTTC. This chain uses TRBV4-2 with TRBJ2-7; TRBD2 might be the D (6 bases). This CDR3 region has 13 residues. CDR1 is LGHNA, CDR2 YNFKEQ, per germline. V was cut by 4 bases and J by 5 bases, with 12 bases left in between.

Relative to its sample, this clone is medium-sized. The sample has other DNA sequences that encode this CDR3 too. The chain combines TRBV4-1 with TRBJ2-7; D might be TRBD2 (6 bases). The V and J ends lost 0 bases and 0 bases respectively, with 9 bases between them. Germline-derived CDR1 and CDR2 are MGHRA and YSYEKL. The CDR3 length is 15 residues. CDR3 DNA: TGCGCCAGCAGCCAAGAGCGGGGCCCCTCCTACGAGCAGTACTTC. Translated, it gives CASSQERGPSYEQYF.

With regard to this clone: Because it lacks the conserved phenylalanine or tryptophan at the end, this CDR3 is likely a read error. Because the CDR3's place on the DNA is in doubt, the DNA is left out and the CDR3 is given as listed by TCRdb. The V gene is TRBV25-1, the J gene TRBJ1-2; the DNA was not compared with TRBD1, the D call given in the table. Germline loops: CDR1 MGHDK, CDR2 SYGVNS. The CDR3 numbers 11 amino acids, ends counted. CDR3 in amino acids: CASSEGGGNTN.

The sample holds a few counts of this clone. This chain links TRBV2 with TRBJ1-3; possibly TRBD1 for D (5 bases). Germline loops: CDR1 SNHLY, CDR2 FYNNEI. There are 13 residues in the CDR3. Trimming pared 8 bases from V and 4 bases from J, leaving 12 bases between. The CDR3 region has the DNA TGTGCCAGCGGCTCGAGGGGCGGAAACACCATATATTTT. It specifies CASGSRGGNTIYF.

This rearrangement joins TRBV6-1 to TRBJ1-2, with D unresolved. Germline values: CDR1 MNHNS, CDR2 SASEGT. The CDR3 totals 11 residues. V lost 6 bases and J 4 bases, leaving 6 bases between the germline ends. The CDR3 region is CASSSTYGYTF. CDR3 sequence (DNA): TGTGCCAGCAGCTCCACCTATGGCTACACCTTC.

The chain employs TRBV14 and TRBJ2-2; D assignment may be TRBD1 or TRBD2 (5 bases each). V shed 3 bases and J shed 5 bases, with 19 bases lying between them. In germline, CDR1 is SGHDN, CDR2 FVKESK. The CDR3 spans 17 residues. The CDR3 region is CASSQGTGPKWTGELFF. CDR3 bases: TGTGCCAGCAGCCAGGGGACCGGTCCGAAGTGGACCGGGGAGCTGTTTTTT.

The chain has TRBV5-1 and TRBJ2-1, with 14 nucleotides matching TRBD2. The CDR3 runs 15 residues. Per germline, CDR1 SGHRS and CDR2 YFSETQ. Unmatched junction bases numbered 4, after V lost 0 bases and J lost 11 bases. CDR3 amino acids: CASSLAGTSGSKQFF. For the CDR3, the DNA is TGCGCCAGCAGCTTGGCCGGGACTAGCGGGAGTAAGCAGTTCTTC.

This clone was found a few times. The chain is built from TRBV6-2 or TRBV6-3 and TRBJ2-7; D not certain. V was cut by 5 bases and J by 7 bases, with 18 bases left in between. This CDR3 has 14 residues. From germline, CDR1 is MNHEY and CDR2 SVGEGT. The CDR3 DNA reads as TGTGCCAGCAGTCTACGGGTGGGGTTGGGGGAGCAGTACTTC. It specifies CASSLRVGLGEQYF.

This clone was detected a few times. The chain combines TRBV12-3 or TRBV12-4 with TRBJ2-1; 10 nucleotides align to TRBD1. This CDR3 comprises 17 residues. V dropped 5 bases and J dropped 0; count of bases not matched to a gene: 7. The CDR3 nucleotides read TGTGCCAGCAGTGACCCCGGGACAGGGGCCTCCTACAATGAGCAGTTCTTC. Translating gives CASSDPGTGASYNEQFF.